The rows below give T cell receptor beta chains drawn from one sample of a study of shared clonotypes between healthy human individuals. Profiled with immunoSEQ multiplex PCR; TCRdb holds only in-frame clones, not every one. The table has about 960,000 clones, less than 85% seen once. The sequencing sample was made of memory CD4+ T cells sorted from blood. The origin of the receptors is a man aged 18 to 29 in good health. CDR3s include the opening cysteine and the closing phenylalanine or tryptophan. D genes are given only for firm matches. Size tells how often a clone was seen (once, few, many) or the class of an expanded clone, and some rows leave it out.

j_call d_call cdr3_length clone_size v_call cdr3_nt cdr3_aa
TRBJ1-2 . 11 . TRBV30 TGTGCCTGGAGGGGGGCTTCTGGCTACACCTTC CAWRGASGYTF
TRBJ1-1 . 16 . TRBV27 TGTGCCAGCAGGGTATCGGGGACGACGTTGAACACTGAAGCTTTCTTT CASRVSGTTLNTEAFF
TRBJ2-7 . 14 . TRBV9 TGTGCCAGCAACCCCCGGGGGCTTGGCTACGAGCAGTACTTC CASNPRGLGYEQYF
TRBJ2-2 . 16 . TRBV5-4 TGTGCCAGCAGCTTGGCTCCAGGGGCGAACACCGGGGAGCTGTTTTTT CASSLAPGANTGELFF
TRBJ2-1 TRBD2 16 . TRBV2 TGTGCCATTCCTAAAGGGGCGGGGGTAGTTTACAATGAGCAGTTCTTC CAIPKGAGVVYNEQFF
TRBJ2-7 TRBD2 14 . TRBV5-1 TGCGCCAGCAGCCCGACTAGCGGTCCTTTCGGGCAGTACTTC CASSPTSGPFGQYF
TRBJ2-3 TRBD2 14 . TRBV7-9 TGTGCCAGCAGCATGACTAGCGGTTCTGATACGCAGTATTTT CASSMTSGSDTQYF
TRBJ2-1 . 13 . TRBV19 TGTGCCAGTAGATGGACAGATTACAATGAGCAGTTCTTC CASRWTDYNEQFF
TRBJ2-6 . 19 many TRBV4-3 TGCGCCAGCAGCCAAGATTTGGAGTTTATCGGCTCTGGGGCCAACGTCCTGACTTTC CASSQDLEFIGSGANVLTF
TRBJ2-7 . 14 . TRBV6-5 TGTGCCAGCAGTTACACCGGGACCTCCTACGAGCAGTACTTC CASSYTGTSYEQYF
TRBJ2-3 TRBD2 14 once TRBV19 TGTGCCAGTAGTCCGGGCGGGGGTTTAGATACGCAGTATTTT CASSPGGGLDTQYF